This entry lists 5 T cell receptor beta chains sequenced from one sample in a study of patients and donors after allogeneic stem cell transplantation. Each CDR3 protein is one row after TCRdb ran MiXCR on the RT-PCR reads. The table lists some 960,000 distinct CDR3 sequences, under 20% of them singletons. Sequenced material: blood, either unsorted or a sorted T cell fraction (not recorded which). Source of these receptors: a human donor who was either an allogeneic HSCT recipient or a stem cell or donor lymphocyte infusion donor (not recorded which). It is not recorded whose cells these are; they may come from a transplant donor.

The V and J genes are TRBV12-3 or TRBV12-4 and TRBJ2-3; either TRBD1 or TRBD2 may fit D (6 bases each). The CDR3 extends over 14 amino acids. V was clipped by 10 bases and J by 1 base, with 15 bases between them. CDR3 sequence (DNA): TGTGCCACTAGAGGGGGGACCGGCACAGATACGCAGTATTTT. Its translation is CATRGGTGTDTQYF.

The table lists this clonotype with a few counts. This chain connects TRBV24-1 to TRBJ1-6; TRBD1 agrees at 7 bases. Trimming took 0 bases from V and 13 from J; bases not matched to a gene: 11. The CDR3 consists of 16 residues. Germline V gene data show CDR1 as KGHDR and CDR2 as SFDVKD. The CDR3 nucleotides are TGTGCCACCAGTGATTTGTCGGACAGGTCCTACCGTCCCCTCCACTTT. It yields the protein CATSDLSDRSYRPLHF.

J is TRBJ2-2 and V is TRBV7-3; perhaps TRBD1 as D (7 bases). The CDR3 extends over 16 amino acids. CDR1 and CDR2 (germline): SGHTA, FQGTGA. Trimming removed 5 bases from V and 3 bases from J, with 16 bases in between. The CDR3 DNA reads TGTGCCAGCAGCCACGGGGGCAGGGGGGACACCGGGGAGCTGTTTTTT. Protein: CASSHGGRGDTGELFF.

Details on this clonotype: A read error may account for a junction end that differs from germline. The rearrangement uses TRBV11-3 and TRBJ1-5; D is unresolved. CDR1 is SGHNT, CDR2 YENEEA, per germline. The CDR3 sequence is 13 residues long. DNA for the CDR3: TGTGCCAACAGCTTAGAAGGAGTCCAGCCCCAGCATTTT. The encoded protein is CANSLEGVQPQHF. Together with reference TRBV11-3 and TRBJ1-5, the CDR3 gives the full variable domain: EAGVVQSPRYKIIEKKQPVAFWCNPISGHNTLYWYLQNLGQGPELLIRYENEEAVDDSQLPKDRFSAERLKGVDSTLKIQPAELGDSAVYLCANSLEGVQPQHFGDGTRLSIL.

This clonotype was seen a few times. The chain joins TRBV5-5 to TRBJ1-5, with D unclear. The V gene lost 4 bases and the J gene lost 2 bases, with 13 bases spanning the gap. Per the germline V gene, CDR1 is SGHKS and CDR2 is YYEKEE (reference sequence). This CDR3 contains 15 residues. In DNA, the CDR3 is TGTGCCAGCAGCCCGGAGGATTTTCGCAATCAGCCCCAGCATTTT. This gives the protein CASSPEDFRNQPQHF.